The rows below give T cell receptor beta chains drawn from one sample of a study of T cells in Graves' hyperthyroidism and ophthalmopathy. TCRdb itself ran the multiplex PCR reads through MiXCR, one entry per CDR3 protein. The profile shows more than 35,000 distinct CDR3 sequences, roughly 49% of them singletons. The sequenced sample consisted of peripheral blood or thyroid tissue (not recorded which). The source of these receptors is a woman aged 45-60 years with Graves' hyperthyroidism. The CDR3 runs from the conserved cysteine through the conserved F or W. The D gene is left open where the match is weak. Where a row states a size, it is once, few, many or the class of an expanded clone; other rows omit it.

D gene,clone size,V gene,J gene,CDR3 DNA,CDR3 protein
-,many,TRBV2,TRBJ1-2,TGTGCCAGCAGTGGCCCTTACAGGGAAGGGAGCTACACCTTC,CASSGPYREGSYTF
TRBD2,many,TRBV20-1,TRBJ2-5,TGCAGTGCTAACGGACTAGTGGGGTCGGAGACCCAGTACTTC,CSANGLVGSETQYF
TRBD1,-,TRBV7-9,TRBJ1-2,TGTGACAGCAGCCCCGGGACAGAGAGCTACACCTTC,CDSSPGTESYTF
-,many,TRBV6-5,TRBJ2-7,TGTGCCAGCAGTTACCGGGGAGCGTCCTACGAGCAGTACTTC,CASSYRGASYEQYF
TRBD1,-,TRBV7-9,TRBJ1-2,TGTGCCAGCAGCACGATACAGGGGGCGTTCACCTTC,CASSTIQGAFTF
-,-,TRBV20-1,TRBJ1-5,TGCAGTACGAATCGACAGATCGGGGAGACCCAGCATTTT,CSTNRQIGETQHF
TRBD1,many,TRBV27,TRBJ1-5,TGTGCCAGCAGTTTCCAGGGGGCAAATCAGCCCCAGCATTTT,CASSFQGANQPQHF
-,-,TRBV7-9,TRBJ2-5,TGTGCCAGCAGCCCGGGAGACCTAGAGACCCAGTACTTC,CASSPGDLETQYF
TRBD2,many,TRBV7-2,TRBJ2-7,TGTGCCAGCAGCTTTGCTAGCGGGACCTACTCCTACGAGCAGTACTTC,CASSFASGTYSYEQYF
TRBD1,many,TRBV2,TRBJ1-2,TGTGCCAGCAAAGGGGACAGCCAAGGGGGCTACACCTTC,CASKGDSQGGYTF
-,-,TRBV2,TRBJ2-2,TGTGCCAGCAAAACTCGGACAGGGAGGGACACCGGGGAGCTGTTTTTT,CASKTRTGRDTGELFF
-,few,TRBV2,TRBJ1-1,TGTGCCAGTGAAGGGGGGCTGAGCACTGAAGCTTTCTTT,CASEGGLSTEAFF
TRBD1,-,TRBV24-1,TRBJ1-2,TGTGCCACCAGTGACCCGACAGGGGCGCCCTATGGCTACACCTTC,CATSDPTGAPYGYTF
-,many,TRBV20-1,TRBJ2-7,TGCAGTGCTAGAGTACGGCCCGGGGAGCAGTACTTC,CSARVRPGEQYF
TRBD1,medium-sized,TRBV7-2,TRBJ1-2,TGTGCCAGCAGCTTAGCGCCGGACAGGCCCTATGGCTACACCTTC,CASSLAPDRPYGYTF
TRBD2,-,TRBV7-8,TRBJ2-7,TGTGCCGGCAGCTTCCTACTAGCGGGAGTCGAGGGGCAGTACTTC,CAGSFLLAGVEGQYF
TRBD1,-,TRBV7-9,TRBJ1-5,TGTGCCAGCAGTACCGGGACAGTCATATATAGCAATCAGCCCCAGCATTTT,CASSTGTVIYSNQPQHF
TRBD1,-,TRBV29-1,TRBJ1-2,TGCAGCGGACAGGGGGGCTATGGCTACACCTTC,CSGQGGYGYTF
-,many,TRBV29-1,TRBJ2-3,TGCAGCGTTGTCCCAGGGAACACAGGTACGCAGTATTTT,CSVVPGNTGTQYF
-,-,TRBV6-1,TRBJ2-3,TGTGCCAGCCGACTACAACTGGATACGCAGTATTTT,CASRLQLDTQYF
-,-,TRBV7-9,TRBJ2-5,TGTGCCAGCAGCCGTTCGGGGGACGTGACCCAGTACTTC,CASSRSGDVTQYF